Below are 27 T cell receptor beta chains sequenced from a single sample in a study of cytomegalovirus exposure and HLA in healthy donors. This PCR relied on a set of 60 Vbeta primers and 13 Jbeta primers. The repertoire was sequenced with immunoSEQ multiplex PCR; TCRdb's copy has only in-frame clones and lacks some. The table lists over 100,000 clones, around three quarters of them singletons. Sequencing was done on a sample of PBMCs. The receptors stem from a human donor in good health.

The chain uses TRBV7-2 and TRBJ2-4; TRBD2 might be the D (6 bases). This CDR3 region has 13 residues. V gave up 3 bases and J gave up 10 bases, with 13 bases separating them. The germline V gene has CDR1 SGHTA and CDR2 FQGNSA. CDR3 DNA: TGTGCCAGCAGCTTGCAGGACCGGGGGATTCAGTACTTC. It encodes CASSLQDRGIQYF. Full variable domain (missing parts from reference TRBV7-2 and TRBJ2-4): GAGVSQSPSNKVTEKGKDVELRCDPISGHTALYWYRQSLGQGLEFLIYFQGNSAPDKSGLPSDRFSAERTGGSVSTLTIQRTQQEDSAVYLCASSLQDRGIQYFGAGTRLSVL.

This clone was counted between two and nine times. V and J are TRBV6-6 and TRBJ1-1, with 8 positions matching TRBD1. Germline lookup yields CDR1 MNHNY and CDR2 SVGAGI (reference sequence). The CDR3 has 15 amino acids. Germline trimming cut 7 bases from V and 0 bases from J; bases unmatched to any gene: 7. As DNA, the CDR3 is TGTGCCAGCACCAACCAGGGGGCTTTGAACACTGAAGCTTTCTTT. As protein: CASTNQGALNTEAFF.

The chain has TRBV2 and TRBJ1-2, with D possibly TRBD1 on 6 matching bases. The V and J ends lost 7 bases and 0 bases respectively, with 12 bases between them. Per germline, CDR1 SNHLY and CDR2 FYNNEI. The CDR3 runs to 14 residues. The CDR3 is CASTGDPPNYGYTF. CDR3 nucleotides: TGTGCCAGCACAGGGGACCCGCCTAACTATGGCTACACCTTC. Supplemented by reference TRBV2 and TRBJ1-2, the full variable domain reads EPEVTQTPSHQVTQMGQEVILRCVPISNHLYFYWYRQILGQKVEFLVSFYNNEISEKSEIFDDQFSVERPDGSNFTLKIRSTKLEDSAMYFCASTGDPPNYGYTFGSGTRLTVV.

This clone was recorded a few times. V and J are TRBV6-5 and TRBJ1-2; TRBD1 might be the D (5 bases). This CDR3 region has 16 residues. V was shortened by 0 bases and J by 5 bases, with 16 bases between the two germline ends. Looked up from germline, CDR1 is MNHEY and CDR2 is SVGAGI. The CDR3 spells CASSYSYPERGYGYTF. The CDR3 DNA is TGTGCCAGCAGTTACTCGTATCCAGAAAGGGGTTATGGCTACACCTTC.

Within the sample, this clone is medium-sized. This chain links TRBV7-9 with TRBJ2-7; 11 bases line up with TRBD1. CDR1 is SEHNR, CDR2 FQNEAQ, per germline (reference sequence). Trimming cost V 5 bases and J 3 bases; bases outside gene matches: 3. The CDR3 consists of 14 residues. The DNA of the CDR3 is TGTGCCAGCAGCCCCGGGACAGGGGGCTACGAGCAGTACTTC. This gives the protein CASSPGTGGYEQYF.

The chain joins TRBV5-1 to TRBJ1-1, with no clear D. Germline V lookup: CDR1 SGHRS, CDR2 YFSETQ. The CDR3 loop spans 15 amino acids. V was clipped by 3 bases and J by 4 bases, with 16 bases between them. CDR3 loop: CASSWSFLSGTEAFF. CDR3 DNA sequence: TGCGCCAGCAGCTGGTCTTTCCTCTCGGGCACTGAAGCTTTCTTT. The complete variable domain, with remaining parts taken from reference TRBV5-1 and TRBJ1-1, reads KAGVTQTPRYLIKTRGQQVTLSCSPISGHRSVSWYQQTPGQGLQFLFEYFSETQRNKGNFPGRFSGRQFSNSRSEMNVSTLELGDSALYLCASSWSFLSGTEAFFGQGTRLTVV.

This clone occurred once. The genes are TRBV7-9 and TRBJ1-1; 8 bases are shared with TRBD1. Germline CDR1 is SEHNR and CDR2 is FQNEAQ (reference sequence). CDR3 length: 16 amino acids. Unmatched junction bases numbered 10, after V lost 1 base and J lost 6 bases. The CDR3 reads CASSLDIQGAFSEAFF. CDR3 DNA sequence: TGTGCCAGCAGCTTAGATATCCAGGGGGCGTTTTCTGAAGCTTTCTTT.

The chain carries TRBV7-2 and TRBJ2-2; the match to TRBD1 covers 8 bases. The CDR3 totals 17 residues. Trimming took 1 base from V and 1 from J; bases not matched to a gene: 5. Germline lookup yields CDR1 SGHTA and CDR2 FQGNSA. CDR3 coding DNA: TGTGCCAGCAGCTTAGTCGGGGACAGGAGGAACACCGGGGAGCTGTTTTTT. It codes for CASSLVGDRRNTGELFF.

The chain has TRBV19 and TRBJ1-5, with TRBD1 identical over 7 bases. There are 17 residues in the CDR3. V was pared by 3 bases and J by 7 bases, with 15 bases of the junction left unmatched. CDR1 and CDR2 (germline): LNHDA, SQIVND (reference sequence). This chain's CDR3 is CASSINLLGKTGQPQHF. In DNA, the CDR3 is TGTGCCAGTAGTATTAATCTTTTGGGCAAGACAGGGCAGCCCCAGCATTTT.

The chain couples TRBV15 to TRBJ1-3; the D gene is possibly TRBD1 (5 bases). The V and J ends lost 1 base and 2 bases respectively, with 9 bases between them. The CDR3 length is 15 residues. The germline CDR1 and CDR2 sequences are LNHNV and YYDKDF (reference sequence). In DNA, the CDR3 is TGTGCCACCAGCAGAGTTGGGGCAGCTGGAAACACCATATATTTT. Translation gives CATSRVGAAGNTIYF.

The V call is TRBV6-5, the J call TRBJ1-1, with a tentative D call TRBD1 (6 bases). This CDR3 spans 14 amino acids. Trimming removed 6 bases from V and 6 bases from J, with 17 bases in between. Germline lookup yields CDR1 MNHEY and CDR2 SVGAGI. The CDR3 loop is CASRSTGRVSEAFF. The DNA for the CDR3 is TGTGCCAGCAGAAGTACAGGGCGGGTCTCTGAAGCTTTCTTT.

The V call is TRBV4-2, the J call TRBJ1-4; unclear D gene. Germline CDR1 LGHNA, CDR2 YNFKEQ. Trimming took 0 bases from V and 7 from J, leaving 18 bases between them. The CDR3 is made up of 17 amino acids. The CDR3 DNA reads TGTGCCAGCAGCCAAGAGCCCTCGTCTTTCCGAGCTGAAAAACTGTTTTTT. It specifies CASSQEPSSFRAEKLFF.

The table lists this clone with a few counts. The chain uses TRBV4-3 and TRBJ2-1, with a weak D call TRBD2 (6 bases). CDR3 size: 15 residues. V dropped 0 bases and J dropped 8 bases, with 14 bases sitting between them. Germline CDR1 and CDR2: LGHNA and YSLEER. The CDR3 loop is CASSQDLSGRYEQFF. The CDR3 nucleotides are TGCGCCAGCAGCCAAGATTTGTCAGGGAGGTATGAGCAGTTCTTC.

The V call is TRBV2, the J call TRBJ1-1, with 10 bases aligning to TRBD1. Trimming at V came to 7 bases and at J to 5 bases, leaving 7 bases not matched to a gene. Germline CDR1 SNHLY, CDR2 FYNNEI. The CDR3 totals 14 residues. The CDR3 DNA sequence: TGTGCCAGCATGCGGACAGGGGGTAGGACTGAAGCTTTCTTT. Its protein product is CASMRTGGRTEAFF.

V and J are TRBV6-5 and TRBJ1-5, with D possibly matching TRBD1 (5 bases). The CDR3 extends over 14 amino acids. V was trimmed by 2 bases and J by 9 bases, leaving 14 bases between them. Germline-derived CDR1 and CDR2 are MNHEY and SVGAGI. The DNA for the CDR3 is TGTGCCAGCAGTTACCTTTACAGGTCCGGGCCCCAGCATTTT. Translated, it gives CASSYLYRSGPQHF.

This chain joins TRBV6-5 and TRBJ2-2; TRBD1 aligns across 7 bases. The germline V gene has CDR1 MNHEY and CDR2 SVGAGI. V gave up 3 bases and J gave up 4 bases; unmatched junction bases: 5. The CDR3 is made up of 15 amino acids. This CDR3 reads CASSYIKGATGELFF. The CDR3 coding sequence is TGTGCCAGCAGTTATATTAAGGGGGCCACCGGGGAGCTGTTTTTT.

This chain uses TRBV7-2 with TRBJ1-2, with D perhaps matching TRBD1 (5 bases). Between the trimmed V and J ends, which lost 3 bases and 7 bases, there was a span of 12 bases. This CDR3 region has 13 residues. Germline-derived CDR1 and CDR2 are SGHTA and FQGNSA. This CDR3 is CASSFDSRGGYTF. The CDR3 DNA reads as TGTGCCAGCAGCTTCGACAGTAGGGGTGGCTACACCTTC.

The chain uses TRBV7-2 and TRBJ2-6, with D tentatively TRBD2 (6 bases). V gave up 5 bases and J gave up 4 bases, with 15 bases separating them. CDR1 is SGHTA, CDR2 FQGNSA, per germline. This CDR3 has 16 residues. The CDR3 loop is CASSLRGSAGANVLTF. Written as DNA, the CDR3 is TGTGCCAGCAGCCTCCGGGGGAGTGCCGGGGCCAACGTCCTGACTTTC.

The CDR3 loop is CASSAKQYEQYF. The CDR3 bases are TGTGCCAGCAGCGCGAAACAATACGAGCAGTACTTC. V is TRBV9 and J is TRBJ2-7, with D unresolved. V was pared by 3 bases and J by 4 bases, with 8 bases between. CDR1 is SGDLS, CDR2 YYNGEE, per germline. CDR3 length: 12 amino acids.

The count of this clone is one. A read error may account for a junction end that differs from germline. The rearrangement joins TRBV7-9 to TRBJ2-7; D is uncertain. Looked up from germline, CDR1 is SEHNR and CDR2 is FQNEAQ (reference sequence). The CDR3 is 14 amino acids. The chain's CDR3 is CSSSLEQPRNEQYF. The CDR3 nucleotides read TGTTCCAGCAGCTTAGAACAGCCTCGGAACGAGCAGTACTTC.

The rearrangement links TRBV27 to TRBJ2-6, with D hard to call. CDR3 size: 15 residues. Germline V gives CDR1 MNHEY, CDR2 SMNVEV (reference sequence). Trimming took off 2 bases at V and 2 bases at J, with 7 bases between the two ends. CDR3 residues: CASSLGLAGANVLTF. The CDR3 bases are TGTGCCAGCAGTTTAGGGCTTGCTGGGGCCAACGTCCTGACTTTC.

The chain combines TRBV6-6 with TRBJ1-2, with D maybe TRBD1 (6 bases). This CDR3 is 15 amino acids long. The germline V and J ends were trimmed by 6 bases and 0 bases, with 14 bases remaining between them. Germline CDR1 MNHNY, CDR2 SVGAGI (reference sequence). DNA for the CDR3: TGTGCCAGCAGCTGGGGGCAGGGTACTAACTATGGCTACACCTTC. This gives the protein CASSWGQGTNYGYTF.

V and J are TRBV15 and TRBJ2-7; a possible D gene is TRBD2 (5 bases). Looked up from germline, CDR1 is LNHNV and CDR2 is YYDKDF (reference sequence). V dropped 1 base and J dropped 3 bases, with 19 bases sitting between them. The CDR3 totals 17 residues. The CDR3 is CATSRVKVASLGYEQYF. The CDR3 DNA reads as TGTGCCACCAGCAGAGTTAAGGTAGCGAGTCTTGGCTACGAGCAGTACTTC.

The rearrangement uses TRBV19 and TRBJ2-2, with D tentatively TRBD1 (5 bases). The CDR3 spans 15 residues. Germline V gene data show CDR1 as LNHDA and CDR2 as SQIVND (reference sequence). The V and J ends lost 7 bases and 6 bases respectively, with 18 bases between them. The CDR3: CASTLTGRAPGELFF. The CDR3 DNA reads TGTGCCAGTACCCTCACCGGCAGGGCCCCCGGGGAGCTGTTTTTT.

This sequence joins TRBV6-1 and TRBJ2-3; the match to TRBD2 covers 7 bases. V lost 0 bases, J lost 5 bases, and 11 bases stayed unmatched. This CDR3 has 17 residues. CDR1 is MNHNS, CDR2 SASEGT, per germline. This CDR3 reads CASSEASNRLALDTQYF. The CDR3 region has the DNA TGTGCCAGCAGTGAAGCGTCGAACCGACTAGCCCTAGATACGCAGTATTTT.

This chain uses TRBV27 with TRBJ1-5, with 9 bases that match TRBD1. Germline loops: CDR1 MNHEY, CDR2 SMNVEV (reference sequence). This CDR3 spans 15 amino acids. V shed 7 bases, J shed 5 bases, and the junction held 9 bases outside the gene matches. CDR3 DNA sequence: TGTGCCAGCAAAAACAGGGGGCGCGCAGATCAGCCCCAGCATTTT. Protein: CASKNRGRADQPQHF.

CDR3 region: CASTLRRTIYF. In nucleotides, the CDR3 is TGTGCCAGCACCCTCAGGAGGACCATATATTTT. This chain links TRBV28 with TRBJ1-3; D gene unclear. Germline values: CDR1 MDHEN, CDR2 SYDVKM. The germline V and J ends were trimmed by 7 bases and 10 bases, with 11 bases remaining between them. The CDR3 sequence is 11 residues long. Together with reference TRBV28 and TRBJ1-3, the CDR3 gives the full variable domain: DVKVTQSSRYLVKRTGEKVFLECVQDMDHENMFWYRQDPGLGLRLIYFSYDVKMKEKGDIPEGYSVSREKKERFSLILESASTNQTSMYLCASTLRRTIYFGEGSWLTVV.